This T cell receptor beta chain derives from a study of regulatory T cells in long-lasting Graves disease. After removal of 1 base from V and 6 bases from J, the junction contained 2 bases not matched to a gene. This CDR3 spans 16 amino acids. Indicated time point: newly diagnosed GD, antithyroid drugs for less than 3 months. Scientists built the TCR library using RNA that was extracted from PBMCs. Libraries of TCR beta came from iRepertoire HTBI primers plus Arm-PCR of CDR3 regions. TCRdb re-called the multiplex PCR reads through MiXCR, storing one row per CDR3 protein. The sample yields about 540,000 distinct CDR3 sequences, around an eighth seen once. This clonotype has ten or more counts. The same data also contributed to another study, on T cells in Graves' hyperthyroidism and ophthalmopathy.

The receptor's source is a man aged 30 to 39 with Graves disease. Sequenced material: peripheral blood mononuclear cells (PBMCs), taken at new diagnosis, from a patient treated with antithyroid drugs. The chain combines TRBV12-3 or TRBV12-4 with TRBJ2-1; 14 bases are a match to TRBD2. CDR3: CASSLEGLAGVNEQFF. In nucleotides, the CDR3 is TGTGCCAGCAGTTTAGAGGGACTAGCGGGAGTCAATGAGCAGTTCTTC.